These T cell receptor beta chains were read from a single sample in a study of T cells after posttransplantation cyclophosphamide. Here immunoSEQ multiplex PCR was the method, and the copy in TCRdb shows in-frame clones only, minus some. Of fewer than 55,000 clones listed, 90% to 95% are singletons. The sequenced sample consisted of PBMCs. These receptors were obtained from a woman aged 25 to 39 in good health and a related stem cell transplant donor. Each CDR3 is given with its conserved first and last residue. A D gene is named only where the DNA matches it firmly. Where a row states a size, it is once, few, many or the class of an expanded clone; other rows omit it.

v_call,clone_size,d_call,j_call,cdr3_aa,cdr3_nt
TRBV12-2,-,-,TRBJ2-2,CASRVDTANTGELFF,TGTGCAAGTCGCGTAGACACCGCGAACACCGGGGAGCTGTTTTTT
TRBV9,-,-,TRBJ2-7,CASSVATGQLYEQYF,TGTGCCAGCAGCGTAGCTACGGGACAACTTTACGAGCAGTACTTC
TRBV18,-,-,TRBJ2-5,CASSPGQIQETQYF,TGTGCCAGCTCACCCGGACAGATCCAAGAGACCCAGTACTTC
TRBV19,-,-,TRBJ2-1,CASSMTGNEQFF,TGTGCCAGTAGTATGACGGGCAATGAGCAGTTCTTC
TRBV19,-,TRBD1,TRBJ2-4,CASSTLKTGGRDIQYF,TGTGCCAGTAGTACCCTAAAGACAGGGGGCAGGGACATTCAGTACTTC
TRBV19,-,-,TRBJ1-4,CASSIPLQLGGLNEKLFF,TGTGCCAGTAGTATCCCATTGCAGCTTGGGGGACTCAATGAAAAACTGTTTTTT
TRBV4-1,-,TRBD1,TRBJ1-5,CASSQEVGDRGNQPQHF,TGCGCCAGCAGCCAAGAAGTAGGGGACAGGGGCAATCAGCCCCAGCATTTT
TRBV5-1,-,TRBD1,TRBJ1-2,CASSLTGTGGRGYTF,TGCGCCAGCAGCTTGACCGGGACAGGGGGCCGTGGCTACACCTTC
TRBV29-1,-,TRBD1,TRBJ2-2,CSVVGFGTVRSGELFF,TGCAGCGTTGTGGGATTCGGGACAGTCCGATCCGGGGAGCTGTTTTTT
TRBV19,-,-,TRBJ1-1,CASSMTGNTEAFF,TGTGCCAGTAGTATGACAGGGAACACTGAAGCTTTCTTT
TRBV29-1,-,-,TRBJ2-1,CSVVLVSSYNEQFF,TGCAGCGTGGTACTAGTTAGCTCCTACAATGAGCAGTTCTTC
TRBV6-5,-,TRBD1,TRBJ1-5,CASSSLRDRFNQPQHF,TGTGCCAGCAGTTCCCTCCGGGACAGGTTTAATCAGCCCCAGCATTTT
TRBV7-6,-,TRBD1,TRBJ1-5,CASSLALGQNSNQPQHF,TGTGCCAGCAGCTTAGCACTGGGACAGAATAGCAATCAGCCCCAGCATTTT
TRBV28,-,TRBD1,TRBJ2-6,CASNQQGAGANVLTF,TGTGCCAGCAATCAACAGGGGGCCGGGGCCAACGTCCTGACTTTC
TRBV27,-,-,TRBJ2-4,CASSLSWLENIQYF,TGTGCCAGCAGTTTATCGTGGTTAGAAAACATTCAGTACTTC
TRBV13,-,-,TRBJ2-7,CASSEKNEQYF,TGTGCCAGCAGCGAGAAGAACGAGCAGTACTTC
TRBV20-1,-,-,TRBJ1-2,CRAGDYGYTF,TGCAGGGCGGGGGACTATGGCTACACCTTC
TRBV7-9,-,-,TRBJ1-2,CASSLIGTPGDGYTF,TGTGCCAGCAGCTTAATCGGGACACCGGGCGATGGCTACACCTTC
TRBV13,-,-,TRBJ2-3,CASSFQTDTQYF,TGTGCCAGCAGCTTCCAGACAGATACGCAGTATTTT
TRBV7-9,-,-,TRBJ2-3,CASSLPLEDTQYF,TGTGCCAGCAGCTTACCGCTCGAGGATACGCAGTATTTT
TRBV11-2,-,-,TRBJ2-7,CASSFLVSPHSYEQYF,TGTGCCAGCAGCTTTCTAGTGTCCCCACACTCCTACGAGCAGTACTTC
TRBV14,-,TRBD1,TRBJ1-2,CASSPGLGGLLGDGYTF,TGTGCCAGCAGCCCTGGTCTAGGGGGCCTGCTCGGGGATGGCTACACCTTC
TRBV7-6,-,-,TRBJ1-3,CASMTWGRNSGNTIYF,TGTGCCAGTATGACATGGGGGAGGAACTCTGGAAACACCATATATTTT
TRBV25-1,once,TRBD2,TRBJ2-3,CASSNGLAGVADTQYF,TGTGCCAGCAGTAACGGACTAGCGGGGGTTGCAGATACGCAGTATTTT
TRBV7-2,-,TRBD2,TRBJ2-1,CASSLARTSGINNEQFF,TGTGCCAGCAGCTTAGCTCGAACTAGCGGGATTAACAATGAGCAGTTCTTC
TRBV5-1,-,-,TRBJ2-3,CASSLAGDTQYF,TGCGCCAGCAGCTTGGCCGGAGATACGCAGTATTTT
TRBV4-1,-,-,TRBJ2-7,CASSPQEHYEQYF,TGCGCCAGCAGCCCCCAAGAACACTACGAGCAGTACTTC
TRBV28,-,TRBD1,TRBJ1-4,CASTLDRGEKLFF,TGTGCCAGCACCCTGGACAGGGGGGAAAAACTGTTTTTT
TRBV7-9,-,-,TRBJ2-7,CASSAGSSYEQYF,TGTGCCAGCAGCGCCGGGTCTTCCTACGAGCAGTACTTC
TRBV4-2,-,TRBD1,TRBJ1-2,CASSQAGTGAEYGYTF,TGTGCCAGCAGCCAAGCCGGGACAGGGGCTGAGTATGGCTACACCTTC